This T cell receptor (beta chain) derives from a study of T-cell reconstitution after alpha-beta-depleted transplantation in children listed by TCRdb under 2016. Regarding the research as a whole: Using TCR repertoire profiling, the study quantitatively followed how T-cell immune reconstitution unfolded in children after TCRalphabeta/CD19-depleted allogeneic hematopoietic cell transplantation. General findings and caveats noted by the study authors: The apparently early alphabetaT-cell count recovery about two months after transplant was reportedly dependent on only several hundred rapidly expanded clones derived from non-depleted graft cells. Over the following months the frequencies of hyperexpanded clones went down, and after one year T-cell counts and TCRbeta diversity were mostly credited to newly produced T cells. In some patients, the high TCRbeta diversity seen at day 60 was put down to recipient T cells and intrathymic progenitors that had survived conditioning.

The intended sense of this specimen's treatment or condition label: allogeneic hematopoietic cell transplantation with graft depleted of TCRalphabeta T cells and CD19 B cells. The transplant recipients were children given TCRalphabeta/CD19-depleted allogeneic hematopoietic cell grafts. Details on this clonotype: Its specific antigen is unknown. Base qualities are not provided; no much larger clone lies one nucleotide away.

From the cysteine through the phenylalanine, the CDR3 covers 11 amino acids. CDR3 DNA is the only sequence kept; it has 33 bases, read in frame from the first base. V sheds 2 bases and J sheds 6 bases, leaving 8 bases between their ends. From the germline V gene (reference sequence), CDR1 is DFQATT and CDR2 is SNEGSKA. Library creation used PCR. TCRdb names Illumina HiSeq 2500 as the instrument used. Molecular barcoding was employed in the preparation of TCR libraries, with unique molecular identifiers being used to normalize TCRbeta repertoire quantification. Clones were called with MiXCR by TCRdb after fastp trimmed the public reads at Q25, and only in-frame beta chains were retained. One record per CDR3 amino acid sequence lists the most common genes and DNA. This sample holds some 600,000 distinct CDR3 sequences; roughly 13% were observed only once. The ten largest clones capture about 2.2% of the sample.

The rearrangement combines TRBV20-1 with TRBJ2-7; there is no confident call for the D gene. This receptor was obtained from a male patient aged 10 to 17 who had a stem cell transplant for acute myeloid leukemia, so the T cells may come from the graft donor. Material: PBMCs, mostly from graft donor cells, obtained 360 days after TCRalphabeta/CD19-depleted stem cell transplant. The CDR3 reads CSARSLGEQYF. The sequenced DNA: TGCAGTGCTAGATCTCTAGGCGAGCAGTACTTC.